These 24 T cell receptor beta chains came from one sample sequenced in a study of TIL therapy for anti-PD-1-resistant metastatic lung cancer. Sequencing used immunoSEQ v3. Generated by immunoSEQ multiplex PCR, the TCRdb table keeps only in-frame clones and is missing some. In the table there are 20,000 to 25,000 clones, around 79% of which are singletons. Documented time point: pre-treatment sample, taken before nivolumab and TIL therapy. The sequencing here drew on blood, taken at baseline. These receptors came from a person aged 25 to 80 with non-small cell lung cancer.

V gene TRBV28 combines with J gene TRBJ2-7; the match to TRBD1 covers 8 bases. V shed 5 bases, J shed 0 bases, and the junction held 6 bases outside the gene matches. Germline-derived CDR1 and CDR2 are MDHEN and SYDVKM. The CDR3 spans 15 residues. The CDR3 sequence is CASSRTGQGSYEQYF. CDR3 DNA sequence: TGTGCCAGCAGTCGTACCGGACAGGGCTCCTACGAGCAGTACTTC.

This clone is labeled medium-sized (0.01 to 0.1%). CDR3 coding DNA: TGCAGCGTTGAAAACCCGAGATCGGGGGCTTTCTTT. It specifies CSVENPRSGAFF. The V gene is TRBV29-1, the J gene TRBJ1-1; no clear D. The CDR3 length is 12 residues. Germline loops: CDR1 SQVTM, CDR2 ANQGSEA. V lost 2 bases to trimming and J lost 11 bases, with 15 bases between them.

V is TRBV7-9 and J is TRBJ2-6; TRBD1 agrees at 9 bases. Unmatched junction bases numbered 6, after V lost 1 base and J lost 2 bases. The CDR3 consists of 18 residues. The germline gives CDR1 SEHNR, CDR2 FQNEAQ (reference sequence). CDR3 DNA sequence: TGTGCCAGCAGCTTAGAAACAGGGGGCTATCCTGGGGCCAACGTCCTGACTTTC. It encodes CASSLETGGYPGANVLTF.

The J gene is TRBJ2-7, the V gene TRBV29-1; the D gene is possibly TRBD1 (5 bases). The V gene lost 5 bases and the J gene lost 6 bases, with 11 bases spanning the gap. Germline V gene sequence: CDR1 SQVTM, CDR2 ANQGSEA. The CDR3 sequence is 11 residues long. The CDR3 DNA follows: TGCAGCGTTTCCCACAGGTTCGAGCAGTACTTC. Residues: CSVSHRFEQYF.

The table lists this clone with a few counts. The V and J genes are TRBV4-2 and TRBJ2-3; 9 nucleotides agree with TRBD1. The germline gives CDR1 LGHNA, CDR2 YNFKEQ. The trim removed 1 base at V and 4 bases at J, leaving 6 bases unmatched. The CDR3 length is 16 residues. The CDR3 spells CASSQAGQGGADTQYF. The CDR3 DNA reads TGTGCCAGCAGCCAAGCGGGACAGGGAGGAGCAGATACGCAGTATTTT.

The gene calls are TRBV6-1 and TRBJ2-1; 10 nucleotides line up with TRBD2. The V and J ends lost 6 bases and 6 bases, in that order; junction bases with no gene match: 8. The germline CDR1 and CDR2 sequences are MNHNS and SASEGT. The CDR3 covers 15 residues. The CDR3: CASRDLAGVANEQFF. CDR3 nucleotide sequence: TGTGCCAGCAGGGATCTAGCGGGAGTGGCCAATGAGCAGTTCTTC.

The genes are TRBV6-1 and TRBJ2-3, with D unresolved. CDR3 size: 13 residues. V was pared by 6 bases and J by 2 bases, with 9 bases between. Germline assignment: CDR1 MNHNS and CDR2 SASEGT. CDR3 nucleotide sequence: TGTGCCAGCAGATCCATACCCACAGATACGCAGTATTTT. This gives the protein CASRSIPTDTQYF.

This rearrangement joins TRBV19 to TRBJ2-4; 7 bases match TRBD1. This CDR3 is 17 amino acids long. Germline CDR1 LNHDA, CDR2 SQIVND (reference sequence). V trimming: 10 bases; J trimming: 0 bases; junction bases outside the gene matches: 15. DNA for the CDR3: TGTGCCACCAAGGCCGGGACAGAAGGAATAGCCAAAAACATTCAGTACTTC. The encoded protein is CATKAGTEGIAKNIQYF.

V and J are TRBV6-1 and TRBJ2-4; 7 bases fit TRBD1. The CDR3 is 15 residues long. Germline assignment: CDR1 MNHNS and CDR2 SASEGT. Trimming cost V 7 bases and J 8 bases; bases outside gene matches: 14. The CDR3 DNA follows: TGTGCCAGCAACCCGTCGACAGGGATGATGGACATTCAGTACTTC. It is translated as CASNPSTGMMDIQYF.

In its sample, this clone was seen a few times. J is TRBJ1-5 and V is TRBV2; D uncertain. This CDR3 region has 14 residues. Germline V gene lookup returns CDR1 SNHLY and CDR2 FYNNEI. Trimming took 4 bases from V and 3 from J, leaving 10 bases between them. The CDR3 reads CASSGWQNNQPQHF. The CDR3 coding sequence is TGTGCCAGCAGTGGGTGGCAGAACAATCAGCCCCAGCATTTT.

This clone was counted a few times. The chain links TRBV6-4 to TRBJ2-3; 9 bases align to TRBD2. Germline V gene data show CDR1 as MRHNA and CDR2 as SNTAGT. The J segment lost 4 bases and the V segment lost 0 bases, leaving 5 bases of the junction unmatched. This CDR3 has 16 residues. The CDR3: CASSDSGGGASDTQYF. In DNA form, the CDR3 reads TGTGCCAGCAGTGACTCGGGCGGGGGGGCCTCAGATACGCAGTATTTT.

The chain couples TRBV7-2 to TRBJ2-5; D not resolved. Germline loops: CDR1 SGHTA, CDR2 FQGNSA. The CDR3 sequence is 18 residues long. Trimming took 2 bases from V and 1 from J, leaving 20 bases between them. The CDR3 here is CASSLPPSTTRSQETQYF. CDR3 sequence (DNA): TGTGCCAGCAGCTTACCCCCTTCGACGACTCGTTCCCAAGAGACCCAGTACTTC.

The chain couples TRBV6-5 to TRBJ2-3; D uncertain. The CDR3 has 16 amino acids. Per germline, CDR1 MNHEY and CDR2 SVGAGI. V lost 2 bases, J lost 0 bases, and 12 bases lay in between. CDR3 protein: CASSYTPAGSTDTQYF. CDR3 nucleotides: TGTGCCAGCAGTTACACCCCGGCAGGAAGCACAGATACGCAGTATTTT.

The V and J genes are TRBV9 and TRBJ1-2; weak D call: TRBD1 (6 bases). The CDR3 spans 13 residues. Germline CDR1 is SGDLS and CDR2 is YYNGEE. Trimming removed 8 bases from V and 0 bases from J, with 11 bases in between. The CDR3: CASARQANYGYTF. The CDR3 nucleotides read TGTGCCAGTGCCCGACAGGCTAACTATGGCTACACCTTC.

The V call is TRBV6-1, the J call TRBJ1-1; D possibly corresponds to TRBD1 (6 bases). Trimming took 6 bases from V and 9 from J, leaving 14 bases between them. The CDR3 has 12 amino acids. Germline V gene sequence: CDR1 MNHNS, CDR2 SASEGT. The CDR3 DNA follows: TGTGCCAGCAGCTCCGGACGGGACAAAGCTTTCTTT. This encodes CASSSGRDKAFF.

Here the CDR3 DNA reads TGTGCCAGCAGCTTGGGGGTTGGCTACACCTTC. Translation gives CASSLGVGYTF. The rearrangement links TRBV11-2 to TRBJ1-2; D might be TRBD1 (5 bases). Trimming left V 3 bases short and J 7 bases short, with 6 bases between. The germline V gene encodes CDR1 SGHAT and CDR2 FQNNGV. This CDR3 region has 11 residues.

The rearrangement uses TRBV7-8 and TRBJ2-7; TRBD2 aligns across 9 bases. The germline V gene has CDR1 SGHVS and CDR2 FQNEAQ. Germline trimming cut 0 bases from V and 6 bases from J; bases unmatched to any gene: 3. CDR3 length: 14 amino acids. CDR3 coding DNA: TGTGCCAGCAGCTTAGCGGAGACTAGCGGCGAGCAGTACTTC. It translates to CASSLAETSGEQYF. Looking up the rest from reference TRBV7-8 and TRBJ2-7 gives the full variable domain: GAGVSQSPRYKVAKRGQDVALRCDPISGHVSLFWYQQALGQGPEFLTYFQNEAQLDKSGLPSDRFFAERPEGSVSTLKIQRTQQEDSAVYLCASSLAETSGEQYFGPGTRLTVT.

This chain connects TRBV28 to TRBJ2-7; D remains ambiguous. The CDR3 runs to 14 residues. From germline, CDR1 is MDHEN and CDR2 SYDVKM. V was trimmed by 2 bases and J by 3 bases, leaving 11 bases between them. The CDR3 is CASSLLQTDYEQYF. The CDR3, as DNA: TGTGCCAGCAGTTTACTACAGACCGACTACGAGCAGTACTTC.

The rearrangement uses TRBV6-5 and TRBJ1-4, with 7 bases fitting TRBD1. This CDR3 comprises 14 residues. Trimming cost V 2 bases and J 7 bases; bases outside gene matches: 4. Germline V CDR1 and CDR2: MNHEY, SVGAGI. This CDR3 is CASSYTQGGEKLFF. The CDR3 coding sequence is TGTGCCAGCAGTTACACGCAGGGGGGTGAAAAACTGTTTTTT.

The chain uses TRBV19 and TRBJ2-2; D gene ambiguous. In germline, CDR1 is LNHDA, CDR2 SQIVND (reference sequence). Trimming removed 8 bases from V and 1 base from J, with 5 bases in between. The CDR3 contains 12 residues. In DNA, the CDR3 is TGTGCCAGTGGCATGAACACCGGGGAGCTGTTTTTT. This sequence encodes CASGMNTGELFF.

The CDR3 spells CASSQGPQGAVNDEKLFF. As DNA, the CDR3 is TGCGCCAGCAGCCAGGGGCCACAGGGGGCAGTCAACGATGAAAAACTGTTTTTT. V usage is TRBV5-1 and J usage is TRBJ1-4; TRBD1 aligns across 9 bases. The germline V gene encodes CDR1 SGHRS and CDR2 YFSETQ. The CDR3 consists of 18 residues. Trimming cost V 4 bases and J 6 bases; bases outside gene matches: 16.

This clone was picked up one time. The rearrangement links TRBV7-2 to TRBJ2-3; no definite D call. Germline CDR1 reads SGHTA; CDR2 reads FQGNSA. The CDR3 totals 15 residues. V shed 8 bases and J shed 2 bases, with 17 bases lying between them. In DNA form, the CDR3 reads TGTGCCAGCCAAAGGGATATGTTCAACACAGATACGCAGTATTTT. Its protein is CASQRDMFNTDTQYF.

The chain carries TRBV14 and TRBJ2-2; TRBD2 matches 16 bases. V shed 5 bases and J 4 bases; nucleotides not matched to a gene: 10. The CDR3 runs 19 residues. Germline values: CDR1 SGHDN, CDR2 FVKESK. The CDR3 reads CASSSRPGLAGGRTGELFF. CDR3 nucleotide sequence: TGTGCCAGCAGCTCCCGGCCGGGACTAGCGGGGGGGCGCACCGGGGAGCTGTTTTTT.

The genes are TRBV2 and TRBJ2-5; 15 bases map to TRBD2. CDR3 length: 14 residues. Looked up from germline, CDR1 is SNHLY and CDR2 is FYNNEI. The V segment lost 5 bases and the J segment 7 bases; nucleotides outside the gene matches: 2. The CDR3 DNA reads TGTGCCAGCAGTCGGGGACTAGCGGGGGGGACCCAGTACTTC. Translation: CASSRGLAGGTQYF.